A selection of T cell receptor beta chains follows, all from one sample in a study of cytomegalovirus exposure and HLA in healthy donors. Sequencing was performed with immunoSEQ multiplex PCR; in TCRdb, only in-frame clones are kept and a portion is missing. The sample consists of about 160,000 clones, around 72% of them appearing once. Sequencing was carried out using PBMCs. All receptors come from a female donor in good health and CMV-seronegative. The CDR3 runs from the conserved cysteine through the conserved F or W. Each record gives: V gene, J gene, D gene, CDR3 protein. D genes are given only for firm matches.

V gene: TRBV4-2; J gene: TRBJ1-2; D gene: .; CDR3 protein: CASSQREADYGYTF
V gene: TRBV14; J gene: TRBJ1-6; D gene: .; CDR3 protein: CASSQEGGPVESPLHF
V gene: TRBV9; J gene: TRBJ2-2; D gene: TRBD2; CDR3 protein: CASSVGGGNTGELFF
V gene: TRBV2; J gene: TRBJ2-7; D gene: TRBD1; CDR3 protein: CASRVGQGGEQYF
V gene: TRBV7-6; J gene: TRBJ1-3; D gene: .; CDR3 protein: CASSLGVTPSGNTIYF
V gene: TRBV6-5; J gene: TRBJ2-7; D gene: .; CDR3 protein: CASSEGQLYEQYF
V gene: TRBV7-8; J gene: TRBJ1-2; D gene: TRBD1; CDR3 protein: CASSGRDRGPGYTF
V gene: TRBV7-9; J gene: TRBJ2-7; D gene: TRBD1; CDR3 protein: CASSVHRGQDYEQYF
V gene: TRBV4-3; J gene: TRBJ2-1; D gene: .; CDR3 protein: CASSRLAIANEQFF
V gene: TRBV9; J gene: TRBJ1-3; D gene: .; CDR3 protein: CASSVGQVGGFSVTIYF
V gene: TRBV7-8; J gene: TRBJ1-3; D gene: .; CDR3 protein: CASSLDRSTWEEYSGNTIYF
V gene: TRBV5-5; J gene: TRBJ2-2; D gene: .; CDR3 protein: CASSLVLASGELFF
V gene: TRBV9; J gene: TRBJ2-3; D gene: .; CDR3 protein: CASSADSSNTQYF
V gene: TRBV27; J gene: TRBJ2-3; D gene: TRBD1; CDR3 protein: CASSFQGVFTQYF
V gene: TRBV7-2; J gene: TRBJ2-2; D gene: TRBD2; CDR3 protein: CASSKTSGGNTGELFF
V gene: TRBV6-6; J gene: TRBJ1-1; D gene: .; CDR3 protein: CASSWRGNTEAFF
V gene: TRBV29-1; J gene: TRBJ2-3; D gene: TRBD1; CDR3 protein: CSVGGDRVLADTQYF
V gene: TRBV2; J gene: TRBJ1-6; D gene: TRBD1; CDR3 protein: CASSEYRDRGSPLHF
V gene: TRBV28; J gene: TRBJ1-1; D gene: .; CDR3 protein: CASSLTGEVNTEAFF
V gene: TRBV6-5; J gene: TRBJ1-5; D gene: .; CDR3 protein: CASSYSKDINQPQHF
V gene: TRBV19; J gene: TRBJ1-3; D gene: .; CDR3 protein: CASSIPGTGNTIYF
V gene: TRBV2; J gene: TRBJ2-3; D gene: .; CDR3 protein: CASSGGAGDTQYF
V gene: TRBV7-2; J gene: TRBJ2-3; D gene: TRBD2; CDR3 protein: CASSLASVGGPGDTQYF
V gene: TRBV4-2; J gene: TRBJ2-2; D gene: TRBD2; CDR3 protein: CASSQVLSGGGRELFF
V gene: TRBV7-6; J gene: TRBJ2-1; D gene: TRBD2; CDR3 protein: CASSLTAGGYNEQFF
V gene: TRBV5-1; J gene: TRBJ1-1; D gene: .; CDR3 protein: CASSPWGENTEAFF
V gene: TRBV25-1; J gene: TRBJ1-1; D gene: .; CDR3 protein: CASSEQVNTEAFF
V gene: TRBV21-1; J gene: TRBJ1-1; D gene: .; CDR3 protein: CASSLHRQNTEAFF
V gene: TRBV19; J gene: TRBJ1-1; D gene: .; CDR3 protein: CASSIGLAENTEAFF
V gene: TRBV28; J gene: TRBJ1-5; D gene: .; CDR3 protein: CASSSLPVRNQPQHF
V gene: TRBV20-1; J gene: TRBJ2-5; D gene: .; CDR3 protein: CSASLQETQYF
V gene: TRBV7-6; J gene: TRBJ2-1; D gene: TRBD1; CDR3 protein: CASSLEAGTANYNEQFF
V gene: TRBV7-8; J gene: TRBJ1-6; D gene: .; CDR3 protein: CASSLGLRSTDSPLHF
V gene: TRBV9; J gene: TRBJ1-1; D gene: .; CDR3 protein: CASSVGPLNTEAFF
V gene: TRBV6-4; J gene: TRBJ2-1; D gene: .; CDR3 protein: CASSDSDSGTYNEQFF
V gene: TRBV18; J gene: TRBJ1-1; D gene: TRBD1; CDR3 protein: CASSGTVRTEAFF
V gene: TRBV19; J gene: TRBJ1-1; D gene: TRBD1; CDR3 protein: CASSIVGTGGNTEAFF
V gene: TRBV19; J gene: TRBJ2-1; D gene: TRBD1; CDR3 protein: CASSSTGTGLANEQFF
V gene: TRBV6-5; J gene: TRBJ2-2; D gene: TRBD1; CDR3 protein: CASSPGQDNTGELFF